Listed here are 26 T cell receptor beta chains from one sample, sequenced in a study of blood T cell repertoires in COVID-19. The assay was immunoSEQ multiplex PCR, and TCRdb's table has in-frame clones only and misses some. The profile covers around 230,000 clones, with 70% to 90% appearing a single time and over 3% taken by the ten largest. What was sequenced was PBMCs or T cells enriched from blood (not recorded which). These receptors were taken from a woman in her thirties or forties with acute COVID-19.

This clone was seen only once. The chain links TRBV4-1 to TRBJ1-3; unclear D gene. CDR1 MGHRA and CDR2 YSYEKL come from the germline V gene. The length of the CDR3 is 16 residues. V dropped 0 bases and J dropped 0 bases, with 9 bases sitting between them. The CDR3 nucleotides read TGCGCCAGCAGCCAAGATCCGGGGTTCTCTGGAAACACCATATATTTT. Protein sequence: CASSQDPGFSGNTIYF.

This chain links TRBV19 with TRBJ2-1; 8 bases map to TRBD1. The CDR3 is made up of 18 amino acids. V lost 4 bases to trimming and J lost 3 bases; unmatched junction nucleotides: 14. CDR1 LNHDA and CDR2 SQIVND come from the germline V gene (reference sequence). CDR3 coding DNA: TGTGCCAGTAGTACTTCAACCCCCGGGACAGGCAGCTACAATGAGCAGTTCTTC. It specifies CASSTSTPGTGSYNEQFF.

The chain links TRBV5-1 to TRBJ1-2; 9 nucleotides align to TRBD1. The CDR3 runs 16 residues. Unmatched junction bases numbered 12, after V lost 5 bases and J lost 4 bases. Germline loops: CDR1 SGHRS, CDR2 YFSETQ. DNA for the CDR3: TGCGCCAGCAGTCCTTCCCGGGACAGGGACCTCTATGGCTACACCTTC. Translated: CASSPSRDRDLYGYTF.

V gene TRBV4-2 combines with J gene TRBJ1-2; 8 bases are a match to TRBD1. V shed 3 bases and J 3 bases; nucleotides not matched to a gene: 3. The V gene's germline CDR1 is LGHNA and CDR2 YNFKEQ. CDR3 length: 14 amino acids. The CDR3 loop is CASSQKQGDYGYTF. The CDR3 DNA reads TGTGCCAGCAGCCAGAAACAGGGGGACTATGGCTACACCTTC.

The chain has TRBV7-9 and TRBJ1-3; D is ambiguous. Trimming took 11 bases from V and 0 from J, leaving 20 bases between them. Germline CDR1 and CDR2: SEHNR and FQNEAQ (reference sequence). This CDR3 spans 16 amino acids. The CDR3 spells CASPEGAVSSGNTIYF. CDR3 DNA: TGTGCCTCCCCGGAAGGAGCGGTGAGCTCTGGAAACACCATATATTTT.

The chain combines TRBV7-2 with TRBJ1-2; TRBD1 is a possible D gene (5 bases). The CDR3 runs 14 residues. CDR1 is SGHTA, CDR2 FQGNSA, per germline. Trimming removed 1 base from V and 4 bases from J, with 10 bases in between. As DNA, the CDR3 is TGTGCCAGCAGCTTAGGTCAGGGTATCTATGGCTACACCTTC. This codes for CASSLGQGIYGYTF.

The chain uses TRBV5-1 and TRBJ1-2; maybe TRBD1 (5 bases). Germline CDR1 SGHRS, CDR2 YFSETQ. V lost 5 bases and J 6 bases, leaving 14 bases between the germline ends. The CDR3 length is 13 residues. The CDR3 loop is CASRNLDRDGYTF. CDR3 in DNA: TGCGCCAGCAGAAATCTAGACAGAGATGGCTACACCTTC. The full variable domain, in which reference TRBV5-1 and TRBJ1-2 provide the parts outside the CDR3, is KAGVTQTPRYLIKTRGQQVTLSCSPISGHRSVSWYQQTPGQGLQFLFEYFSETQRNKGNFPGRFSGRQFSNSRSEMNVSTLELGDSALYLCASRNLDRDGYTFGSGTRLTVV.

V usage is TRBV7-9 and J usage is TRBJ1-1; D not certain. V was cut by 3 bases and J by 4 bases, with 6 bases left in between. CDR3 length: 12 residues. Per germline, CDR1 SEHNR and CDR2 FQNEAQ (reference sequence). For the CDR3, the DNA is TGTGCCAGCAGCTTGGGGAGCACTGAAGCTTTCTTT. Translating gives CASSLGSTEAFF.

This clone was seen only a few times. V is TRBV19 and J is TRBJ2-4; TRBD2 aligns across 12 bases. The CDR3 covers 13 residues. Germline assignment: CDR1 LNHDA and CDR2 SQIVND (reference sequence). V trimming: 6 bases; J trimming: 6 bases; junction bases outside the gene matches: 0. The CDR3 here is CASRTSGGNIQYF. DNA of the CDR3: TGTGCCAGTAGGACTAGCGGGGGAAACATTCAGTACTTC.

This chain uses TRBV6-5 with TRBJ1-2, with 8 bases identical to TRBD1. CDR1 and CDR2 from the germline V gene are MNHEY and SVGAGI. Unmatched junction bases numbered 11, after V lost 7 bases and J lost 7 bases. The CDR3 runs 14 residues. The CDR3 loop reads CASKDPPGGLGYTF. The CDR3 coding sequence is TGTGCCAGCAAAGACCCCCCAGGGGGCCTTGGCTACACCTTC.

In this sample, this clone turned up a few times. The J gene is TRBJ2-1, the V gene TRBV2, with 8 bases aligning to TRBD1. Trimming at V came to 4 bases and at J to 4 bases, leaving 9 bases not matched to a gene. Germline V lookup: CDR1 SNHLY, CDR2 FYNNEI. The CDR3 contains 16 residues. The CDR3 protein is CASSGGLGQAYNEQFF. The CDR3, as DNA: TGTGCCAGCAGTGGGGGTTTGGGACAGGCTTACAATGAGCAGTTCTTC.

Turning to this clone: The identical CDR3 is also encoded by other nucleotide sequences in the sample. The genes are TRBV6-2 or TRBV6-3 and TRBJ1-1; D call uncertain. CDR1 is MNHEY and CDR2 is SVGEGT in the germline V gene. This CDR3 has 13 amino acids. V was clipped by 2 bases and J by 2 bases, with 6 bases between them. CDR3 in DNA: TGTGCCAGCAGTTACGGCCGTAACACTGAAGCTTTCTTT. Protein product: CASSYGRNTEAFF.

The chain couples TRBV30 to TRBJ1-5; D might be TRBD1 (5 bases). V dropped 0 bases and J dropped 6 bases, with 12 bases sitting between them. The length of the CDR3 is 14 residues. Germline V CDR1 and CDR2: GTSNPN, SVGIG (reference sequence). The chain's CDR3 is CAWSVGQGGQPQHF. In DNA, the CDR3 is TGTGCCTGGAGTGTAGGGCAGGGAGGTCAGCCCCAGCATTTT. The complete variable domain, with remaining parts taken from reference TRBV30 and TRBJ1-5, reads SQTIHQWPATLVQPVGSPLSLECTVEGTSNPNLYWYRQAAGRGLQLLFYSVGIGQISSEVPQNLSASRPQDRQFILSSKKLLLSDSGFYLCAWSVGQGGQPQHFGDGTRLSIL.

The V and J genes are TRBV12-3 or TRBV12-4 and TRBJ1-1; TRBD1 matches at 9 bases. V lost 6 bases, J lost 5 bases, and 4 bases stayed unmatched. CDR3 length equals 13 residues. The CDR3 spells CASSPQGATEAFF. The CDR3 bases are TGTGCCAGCAGCCCACAGGGGGCGACTGAAGCTTTCTTT.

As regards this clone: One end of the junction does not line up with germline, which may come from a read error. The CDR3 is CASSGLLQGARIF. CDR3 DNA sequence: TGTGCCAGCAGCGGCCTCCTCCAGGGGGCAAGGATCTTT. V and J are TRBV25-1 and TRBJ1-1, with 8 bases identical to TRBD1. Germline values: CDR1 MGHDK, CDR2 SYGVNS. The CDR3 is made up of 13 amino acids.

The rearrangement joins TRBV2 to TRBJ1-2; D is unresolved. V lost 2 bases, J lost 0 bases, and 13 bases lay in between. The length of the CDR3 is 16 residues. The germline CDR1 and CDR2 sequences are SNHLY and FYNNEI. DNA of the CDR3: TGTGCCAGCAGTGAAACTAGATACCTAGCTAACTATGGCTACACCTTC. Translating gives CASSETRYLANYGYTF.

The CDR3 sequence: CASSLRQGTEAFF. The CDR3 DNA reads TGTGCCAGCTCACTACGACAGGGAACTGAAGCTTTCTTT. The chain is built from TRBV18 and TRBJ1-1; 7 bases fit TRBD1. This CDR3 is built from 13 residues. J lost 5 bases, V lost 4 bases, and 4 bases had no gene match. Germline lookup yields CDR1 KGHSH and CDR2 LQKENI.

V is TRBV2 and J is TRBJ2-2, with D perhaps TRBD2 (6 bases). Trimming took off 0 bases at V and 4 bases at J, with 9 bases between the two ends. The germline CDR1 and CDR2 sequences are SNHLY and FYNNEI. The CDR3 is 15 amino acids. CDR3 DNA sequence: TGTGCCAGCAGTGAAGCGGGACTCAGCACCGGGGAGCTGTTTTTT. Translating gives CASSEAGLSTGELFF.

The genes are TRBV9 and TRBJ1-2, with 8 bases aligning to TRBD1. The germline V gene has CDR1 SGDLS and CDR2 YYNGEE. After removal of 0 bases from V and 0 bases from J, the junction contained 1 base not matched to a gene. The length of the CDR3 is 15 residues. CDR3 in DNA: TGTGCCAGCAGCGTAGAGGACAGGGCTAACTATGGCTACACCTTC. Its translation is CASSVEDRANYGYTF.

The chain links TRBV7-9 to TRBJ1-1, with D uncertain. The CDR3 length is 13 residues. Germline CDR1 and CDR2: SEHNR and FQNEAQ (reference sequence). The V end was cut by 4 bases, the J end by 8 bases, with 14 bases between. The CDR3: CASSSLTSREAFF. CDR3 DNA: TGTGCCAGCAGCTCCCTGACTAGCCGGGAAGCTTTCTTT.

This chain uses TRBV27 with TRBJ2-7; D ambiguous. The V gene lost 8 bases and the J gene lost 6 bases, with 11 bases spanning the gap. The CDR3 totals 11 residues. Germline V CDR1 and CDR2: MNHEY, SMNVEV (reference sequence). Here the CDR3 reads CASYARSEQYF. DNA of the CDR3: TGTGCCAGCTATGCCCGGAGCGAGCAGTACTTC.

The gene calls are TRBV9 and TRBJ1-4; 10 bases match TRBD1. Germline trimming cut 3 bases from V and 7 bases from J; bases unmatched to any gene: 6. CDR1 is SGDLS, CDR2 YYNGEE, per germline. The CDR3 is 15 amino acids. CDR3 DNA: TGTGCCAGCAGCGGGACAGGGGGGTTTGGTGAAAAACTGTTTTTT. Its translation: CASSGTGGFGEKLFF.

The gene calls are TRBV5-1 and TRBJ1-2, with D uncertain. The V end was cut by 4 bases, the J end by 8 bases, with 9 bases between. This CDR3 contains 11 residues. Per the germline V gene, CDR1 is SGHRS and CDR2 is YFSETQ. The CDR3 DNA follows: TGCGCCAGCAGCCTAGGTGTCGGCTACACCTTC. Encoded protein: CASSLGVGYTF. Filled out from reference TRBV5-1 and TRBJ1-2, the complete variable domain reads KAGVTQTPRYLIKTRGQQVTLSCSPISGHRSVSWYQQTPGQGLQFLFEYFSETQRNKGNFPGRFSGRQFSNSRSEMNVSTLELGDSALYLCASSLGVGYTFGSGTRLTVV.

For the CDR3, the DNA is TGTGCCAGCAGTGATCTGAGGTTCTCCGGGTATGGCTACACCTTC. Residues: CASSDLRFSGYGYTF. The gene calls are TRBV6-1 and TRBJ1-2; D is unresolved. The V and J ends lost 3 bases and 5 bases respectively, with 16 bases between them. The CDR3 runs 15 residues. Germline-derived CDR1 and CDR2 are MNHNS and SASEGT.

The chain carries TRBV7-2 and TRBJ1-4; 11 bases map to TRBD1. J was trimmed by 6 bases and V by 4 bases; bases with no gene match: 4. Germline CDR1 is SGHTA and CDR2 is FQGNSA. The CDR3 spans 15 residues. CDR3 bases: TGTGCCAGCAGCTCCGGGACAGGGGGATATGAAAAACTGTTTTTT. It encodes CASSSGTGGYEKLFF.

The chain couples TRBV5-1 to TRBJ1-1, with TRBD1 as a possible D gene (6 bases). Trimming removed 4 bases at V and 8 bases at J, with 15 bases between. From germline, CDR1 is SGHRS and CDR2 YFSETQ. This CDR3 has 13 amino acids. The CDR3 bases are TGCGCCAGCAGCCCGGATCCCGGGACAGAAGCTTTCTTT. Its protein is CASSPDPGTEAFF.